Below are 10 T cell receptor beta chains sequenced from a single sample in a study of shared clonotypes between healthy human individuals. The table came from immunoSEQ multiplex PCR; TCRdb's copy has only in-frame clones and leaves some out. Of about 2.3 million clones listed, more than 85% are singletons. The sequenced sample was naive CD4+ T cells from PBMCs. Stated subset: CD45RA+ positively selected. The receptor set was obtained from a man between 18 and 35 years old in good health. Some clones in this sample may be carry-over from other donors' samples.

The chain has TRBV5-1 and TRBJ2-7; D is unclear. The CDR3 is 15 amino acids. CDR1 SGHRS and CDR2 YFSETQ come from the germline V gene. Deletions cut 4 bases from V and 8 bases from J, with 22 bases between. CDR3 bases: TGCGCCAGCAGCCAAGAGGCTCGCATAGGGTCCCAGCAGTACTTC. Amino acids: CASSQEARIGSQQYF.

In its sample, this clone was seen a few times. The J gene is TRBJ1-2, the V gene TRBV6-5; TRBD1 is a possible D gene (6 bases). Trimming took off 6 bases at V and 5 bases at J, with 16 bases between the two ends. The CDR3 is made up of 14 amino acids. Germline lookup yields CDR1 MNHEY and CDR2 SVGAGI. CDR3 sequence (DNA): TGTGCCAGCAGGGACTCCGGACAGTCGTATGGCTACACCTTC. It encodes CASRDSGQSYGYTF.

Comment on this clone: Other DNA sequences within the sample encode an identical CDR3. The rearrangement joins TRBV28 to TRBJ1-2, with D maybe TRBD1 (6 bases). The CDR3 has 12 residues. Germline assignment: CDR1 MDHEN and CDR2 SYDVKM. The ends were cut back, 1 base at V and 8 bases at J, with 8 bases in the middle. DNA for the CDR3: TGTGCCAGCAGTTTATTGGGGGGCGGCTACACCTTC. Its translation: CASSLLGGGYTF.

In the case of this clone: The same CDR3 also results from other DNA sequences found in this sample. The chain joins TRBV7-2 to TRBJ2-7; 14 nucleotides agree with TRBD2. The CDR3 has 15 residues. Germline V gene lookup returns CDR1 SGHTA and CDR2 FQGNSA. After removal of 5 bases from V and 3 bases from J, the junction contained 3 bases not matched to a gene. The CDR3 DNA sequence: TGTGCCAGCAGCCTGGGACTAGCGGGAGTCTACGAGCAGTACTTC. Its protein product is CASSLGLAGVYEQYF.

CDR3 amino acids: CASSWAGQPQHF. CDR3 DNA sequence: TGTGCCAGCAGTTGGGCTGGACAGCCCCAGCATTTT. This chain uses TRBV28 with TRBJ1-5; D gene unclear. Per the germline V gene, CDR1 is MDHEN and CDR2 is SYDVKM. Between the trimmed V and J ends, which lost 4 bases and 7 bases, there was a span of 8 bases. This CDR3 spans 12 amino acids. Variable domain in full (rest from reference TRBV28 and TRBJ1-5): DVKVTQSSRYLVKRTGEKVFLECVQDMDHENMFWYRQDPGLGLRLIYFSYDVKMKEKGDIPEGYSVSREKKERFSLILESASTNQTSMYLCASSWAGQPQHFGDGTRLSIL.

This rearrangement joins TRBV19 to TRBJ1-5; 10 positions match TRBD1. After removal of 6 bases from V and 6 bases from J, the junction contained 5 bases not matched to a gene. Germline V gene lookup returns CDR1 LNHDA and CDR2 SQIVND (reference sequence). This CDR3 contains 14 residues. The DNA of the CDR3 is TGTGCCAGTAGGGGGACAGGGGAGCCTCAGCCCCAGCATTTT. Translation gives CASRGTGEPQPQHF.

This clone was found a few times. CDR3 bases: TGCGCCAGCAGCTACCACCAAGAGACCCAGTACTTC. Translating gives CASSYHQETQYF. The chain is built from TRBV5-1 and TRBJ2-5; D unresolved. The germline V and J ends were trimmed by 3 bases and 0 bases, with 3 bases remaining between them. The CDR3 consists of 12 residues. CDR1 and CDR2 from the germline V gene are SGHRS and YFSETQ.

V usage is TRBV5-4 and J usage is TRBJ1-4; D gene unclear. V lost 4 bases and J lost 4, with 14 bases in between. Germline CDR1 is SGHNT and CDR2 is YYREEE (reference sequence). The CDR3 covers 15 residues. The CDR3 loop reads CASSLANDGNEKLFF. CDR3 nucleotides: TGTGCCAGCAGCCTCGCGAATGATGGTAATGAAAAACTGTTTTTT.

J is TRBJ1-1 and V is TRBV5-1, with 7 bases that match TRBD1. V lost 4 bases, J lost 5 bases, and 5 bases stayed unmatched. CDR1 is SGHRS, CDR2 YFSETQ, per germline. CDR3 length equals 13 residues. CDR3 bases: TGCGCCAGCAGCCCACCACAGGGGACTGAAGCTTTCTTT. It codes for CASSPPQGTEAFF.

CDR3 residues: CASSRDRVSNQPQHF. CDR3 sequence (DNA): TGTGCCAGCAGCCGCGACAGGGTTAGCAATCAGCCCCAGCATTTT. The chain has TRBV28 and TRBJ1-5, with TRBD1 matching over 7 bases. The CDR3 has 15 amino acids. Germline trimming cut 6 bases from V and 0 bases from J; bases unmatched to any gene: 5. CDR1 MDHEN and CDR2 SYDVKM come from the germline V gene.